The 20 T cell receptor beta chains reported below all come from one sample, sequenced in a study of blood T cell repertoires in COVID-19. Clones were read by immunoSEQ multiplex PCR, and TCRdb kept only the in-frame ones, dropping some. The sample carries almost 500,000 clones, 75% to 90% recorded once. Sequenced material: PBMCs or T cells enriched from blood (not recorded which). These receptors were collected from a woman in her fifties or sixties who had recovered from COVID-19.

This sequence joins TRBV18 and TRBJ2-1, with D uncertain. Between the trimmed V and J ends, which lost 3 bases and 3 bases, there was a span of 9 bases. The V gene's germline CDR1 is KGHSH and CDR2 LQKENI. The CDR3 totals 14 residues. This CDR3 reads CASSPERFYNEQFF. CDR3 nucleotides: TGTGCCAGCTCACCGGAGAGGTTCTACAATGAGCAGTTCTTC.

This chain uses TRBV10-2 with TRBJ2-7; 10 bases line up with TRBD1. The CDR3 runs 15 residues. Germline CDR1 is WSHSY and CDR2 is SAAADI. V trimming: 6 bases; J trimming: 3 bases; junction bases outside the gene matches: 8. In nucleotides, the CDR3 is TGCGCCAGCAGCGCAGACAGGGGGCCAAACTACGAGCAGTACTTC. Translating it yields CASSADRGPNYEQYF.

The chain recombines TRBV5-1 with TRBJ1-1; maybe TRBD1 (5 bases). In germline, CDR1 is SGHRS, CDR2 YFSETQ. V lost 2 bases, J lost 6 bases, and 14 bases lay in between. This CDR3 has 14 residues. CDR3 DNA: TGCGCCAGCAGCTTAATCCAGGGTACCCCTGAAGCTTTCTTT. Its translation: CASSLIQGTPEAFF. The entire variable domain, with the rest obtained from reference TRBV5-1 and TRBJ1-1, is as follows: KAGVTQTPRYLIKTRGQQVTLSCSPISGHRSVSWYQQTPGQGLQFLFEYFSETQRNKGNFPGRFSGRQFSNSRSEMNVSTLELGDSALYLCASSLIQGTPEAFFGQGTRLTVV.

The gene calls are TRBV19 and TRBJ2-2; D gene uncertain. Germline V gene lookup returns CDR1 LNHDA and CDR2 SQIVND (reference sequence). V was shortened by 2 bases and J by 6 bases, with 7 bases between the two germline ends. The CDR3 covers 13 residues. CDR3 in amino acids: CASSIQESGELFF. The CDR3 coding sequence is TGTGCCAGTAGTATACAGGAATCCGGGGAGCTGTTTTTT.

The chain uses TRBV5-4 and TRBJ2-5, with 9 bases aligning to TRBD2. Per the germline V gene, CDR1 is SGHNT and CDR2 is YYREEE (reference sequence). The CDR3 extends over 17 amino acids. V was clipped by 2 bases and J by 5 bases; unmatched bases: 13. The CDR3 loop is CASSFPGLAHPGETQYF. The CDR3 DNA follows: TGTGCCAGCAGCTTTCCGGGACTAGCACACCCGGGGGAGACCCAGTACTTC.

The V gene is TRBV7-2, the J gene TRBJ2-2, with 8 bases identical to TRBD1. The V and J ends lost 3 bases and 4 bases, in that order; junction bases with no gene match: 4. Germline lookup yields CDR1 SGHTA and CDR2 FQGNSA. CDR3 length: 15 residues. The CDR3 region is CASSLRQGSTGELFF. In DNA form, the CDR3 reads TGTGCCAGCAGCTTGAGACAGGGGTCCACCGGGGAGCTGTTTTTT.

The chain uses TRBV29-1 and TRBJ2-2; TRBD1 matches at 8 bases. Trimming at V came to 7 bases and at J to 1 base, leaving 8 bases not matched to a gene. Per the germline V gene, CDR1 is SQVTM and CDR2 is ANQGSEA. The CDR3 totals 15 residues. Here the CDR3 DNA reads TGCAGCGCACGAACAGGGACAGGGAACACCGGGGAGCTGTTTTTT. Amino acids: CSARTGTGNTGELFF.

This clone was counted only a few times. The chain is built from TRBV2 and TRBJ1-5, with TRBD1 matching 7 bases. V lost 4 bases and J lost 3; bases outside the gene matches: 6. Germline assignment: CDR1 SNHLY and CDR2 FYNNEI. This CDR3 region has 15 residues. CDR3 coding DNA: TGTGCCAGCAGTGGACAGGGCTTCCTCAATCAGCCCCAGCATTTT. This gives the protein CASSGQGFLNQPQHF. The full variable domain, completed using reference TRBV2 and TRBJ1-5, is EPEVTQTPSHQVTQMGQEVILRCVPISNHLYFYWYRQILGQKVEFLVSFYNNEISEKSEIFDDQFSVERPDGSNFTLKIRSTKLEDSAMYFCASSGQGFLNQPQHFGDGTRLSIL.

The chain joins TRBV7-2 to TRBJ2-5; D is unresolved. Between the trimmed V and J ends, which lost 5 bases and 7 bases, there was a span of 11 bases. Looked up from germline, CDR1 is SGHTA and CDR2 is FQGNSA. The CDR3 totals 12 residues. The CDR3 reads CASSRIPGTQYF. The CDR3 DNA sequence: TGTGCCAGCAGCCGAATCCCGGGGACCCAGTACTTC.

The gene calls are TRBV2 and TRBJ1-1, with 8 bases matching TRBD1. CDR1 is SNHLY and CDR2 is FYNNEI in the germline V gene. The V and J ends lost 7 bases and 4 bases, in that order; junction bases with no gene match: 8. The CDR3 length is 14 residues. The CDR3 loop reads CASKEQGAGTEAFF. CDR3 nucleotides: TGTGCCAGCAAGGAGCAGGGGGCAGGCACTGAAGCTTTCTTT. The complete variable domain, with remaining parts taken from reference TRBV2 and TRBJ1-1, reads EPEVTQTPSHQVTQMGQEVILRCVPISNHLYFYWYRQILGQKVEFLVSFYNNEISEKSEIFDDQFSVERPDGSNFTLKIRSTKLEDSAMYFCASKEQGAGTEAFFGQGTRLTVV.

CDR3 in amino acids: CASSLERTGAYGYTF. CDR3 in DNA: TGTGCCAGCAGCTTGGAAAGGACAGGGGCCTATGGCTACACCTTC. The genes are TRBV5-6 and TRBJ1-2; 9 bases line up with TRBD1. The V segment lost 0 bases and the J segment 4 bases; nucleotides outside the gene matches: 4. Germline CDR1 reads SGHDT; CDR2 reads YYEEEE. The CDR3 contains 15 residues.

The chain combines TRBV29-1 with TRBJ1-2; 9 nucleotides agree with TRBD1. With V trimmed by 6 bases and J by 7 bases, 9 bases remained unmatched. There are 13 residues in the CDR3. Germline CDR1 reads SQVTM; CDR2 reads ANQGSEA. The CDR3 sequence is CSVVGDRDSGYTF. CDR3 nucleotide sequence: TGCAGCGTGGTGGGGGACAGGGATTCTGGCTACACCTTC.

The genes are TRBV19 and TRBJ1-1, with D maybe TRBD1 (6 bases). V lost 6 bases to trimming and J lost 1 base, with 12 bases between them. The CDR3 is 14 amino acids. Germline-derived CDR1 and CDR2 are LNHDA and SQIVND (reference sequence). The CDR3 region is CASRPVDRNTEAFF. CDR3 coding DNA: TGTGCCAGTAGGCCCGTGGACAGGAACACTGAAGCTTTCTTT.

J is TRBJ1-1 and V is TRBV3-1 (or the pseudogene TRBV3-2); 9 bases match TRBD1. With 1 base clipped from V and 1 base from J, the junction kept 1 base outside the gene matches. CDR3 size: 15 residues. Germline assignment: CDR1 LGHDT and CDR2 YNNKEL (reference sequence). CDR3 sequence: CASSQGTGENTEAFF. CDR3 nucleotide sequence: TGTGCCAGCAGCCAAGGGACAGGGGAGAACACTGAAGCTTTCTTT.

Turning to this clone: Distinct nucleotide sequences in the sample also encode this CDR3. The chain is built from TRBV12-3 or TRBV12-4 and TRBJ1-2; 8 positions match TRBD1. The CDR3 has 13 amino acids. Trimming cost V 6 bases and J 4 bases; bases outside gene matches: 4. The CDR3 DNA reads TGTGCCAGCAGCCTCGGACAGGGCTATGGCTACACCTTC. The encoded protein is CASSLGQGYGYTF.

This rearrangement joins TRBV4-1 to TRBJ1-2; maybe TRBD1 (6 bases). The CDR3 length is 14 residues. V was clipped by 4 bases and J by 4 bases, with 13 bases between them. Germline CDR1 and CDR2: MGHRA and YSYEKL. CDR3: CASSPMRGGYGYTF. CDR3 nucleotides: TGCGCCAGCAGCCCTATGAGGGGGGGCTATGGCTACACCTTC.

V and J are TRBV12-5 and TRBJ1-4; 8 bases match TRBD1. Trimming cost V 5 bases and J 4 bases; bases outside gene matches: 9. This CDR3 contains 16 residues. Germline assignment: CDR1 LGHNT and CDR2 FRNRAP. CDR3 loop: CASGQTGEIGNEKLFF. The CDR3 nucleotides are TGTGCTAGTGGTCAGACAGGGGAAATAGGTAATGAAAAACTGTTTTTT.

The CDR3 sequence is CASSPRTGNYEQYF. CDR3 DNA: TGTGCCAGCTCACCAAGGACAGGGAACTACGAGCAGTACTTC. The chain links TRBV18 to TRBJ2-7; 8 nucleotides align to TRBD1. V trimming: 2 bases; J trimming: 3 bases; junction bases outside the gene matches: 3. Per germline, CDR1 KGHSH and CDR2 LQKENI. The CDR3 contains 14 residues.

The rearrangement joins TRBV3-1 (or the pseudogene TRBV3-2) to TRBJ1-1; unclear D gene. The ends were cut back, 2 bases at V and 0 bases at J, with 13 bases in the middle. This CDR3 is 16 amino acids long. CDR1 LGHDT and CDR2 YNNKEL come from the germline V gene (reference sequence). The CDR3 DNA is TGTGCCAGCAGCCAAACAAGGACTTTCCTGAACACTGAAGCTTTCTTT. Translating it yields CASSQTRTFLNTEAFF.

This chain joins TRBV14 and TRBJ2-3; 9 bases align to TRBD1. The CDR3 contains 17 residues. The V gene's germline CDR1 is SGHDN and CDR2 FVKESK. V shed 3 bases and J 0 bases; nucleotides not matched to a gene: 7. The CDR3 sequence is CASSQNRGQTSTDTQYF. The CDR3 nucleotides are TGTGCCAGCAGCCAGAACAGGGGGCAAACAAGCACAGATACGCAGTATTTT.